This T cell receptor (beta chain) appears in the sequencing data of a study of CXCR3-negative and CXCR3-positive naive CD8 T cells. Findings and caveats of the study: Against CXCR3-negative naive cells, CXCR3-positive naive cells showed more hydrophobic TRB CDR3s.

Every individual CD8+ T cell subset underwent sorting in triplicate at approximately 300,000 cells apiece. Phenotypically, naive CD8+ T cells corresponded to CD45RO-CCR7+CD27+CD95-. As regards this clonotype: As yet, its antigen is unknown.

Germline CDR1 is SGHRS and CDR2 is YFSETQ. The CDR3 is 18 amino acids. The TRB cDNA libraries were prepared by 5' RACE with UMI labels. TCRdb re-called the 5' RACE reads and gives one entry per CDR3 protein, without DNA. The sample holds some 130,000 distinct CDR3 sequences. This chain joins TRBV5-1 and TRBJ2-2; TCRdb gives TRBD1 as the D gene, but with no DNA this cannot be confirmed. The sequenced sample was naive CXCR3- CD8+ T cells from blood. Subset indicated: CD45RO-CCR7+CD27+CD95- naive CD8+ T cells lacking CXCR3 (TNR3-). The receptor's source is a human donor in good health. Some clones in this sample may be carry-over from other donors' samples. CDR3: CASSLDSGGTEHFGELFF.